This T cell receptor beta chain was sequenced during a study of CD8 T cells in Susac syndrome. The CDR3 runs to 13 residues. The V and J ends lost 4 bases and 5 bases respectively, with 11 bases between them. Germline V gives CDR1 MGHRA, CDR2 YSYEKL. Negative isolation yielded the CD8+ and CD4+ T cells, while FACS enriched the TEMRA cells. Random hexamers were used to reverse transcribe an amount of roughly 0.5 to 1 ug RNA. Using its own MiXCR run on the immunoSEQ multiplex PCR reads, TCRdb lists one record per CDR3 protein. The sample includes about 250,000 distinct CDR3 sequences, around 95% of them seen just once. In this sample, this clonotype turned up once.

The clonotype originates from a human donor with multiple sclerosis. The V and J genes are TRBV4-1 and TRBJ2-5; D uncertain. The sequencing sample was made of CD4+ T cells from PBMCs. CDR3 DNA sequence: TGCGCCAGCAGCCCGGTCATGGTTGAGACCCAGTACTTC. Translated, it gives CASSPVMVETQYF.